This TCR beta chain was identified during a study of T cell repertoires in cytomegalovirus infection. Study-level findings and limits: The ex vivo response showed dominance by HLA-C-restricted CMV-specific TCR beta clonotypes.

Germline V gene data show CDR1 as LNHDA and CDR2 as SQIVND (reference sequence). The CDR3 covers 16 residues. Germline trimming cut 6 bases from V and 4 bases from J; bases unmatched to any gene: 11. TCRdb passed the reads through MiXCR, listing each CDR3 protein once. The sample contains some 390,000 distinct CDR3 sequences, roughly 20% of which appear only once. This clonotype was seen only a few times. The antigen is unknown. V usage is TRBV19 and J usage is TRBJ1-5; 8 bases agree with TRBD1. The clonotype was recovered from a human donor in good health (CMV status not recorded). Some clones in this sample may be carry-over from other donors' samples. Sequenced input: PBMCs. The CDR3 coding sequence is TGTGCCAGTAGCCGACCCATGGACAGGGATAATCAGCCCCAGCATTTT. Translation: CASSRPMDRDNQPQHF.